The 14 T cell receptor beta chains given below trace back to one sample, sequenced in a study of T cells in localized non-small cell lung cancer. This table comes from immunoSEQ multiplex PCR, and its TCRdb copy is limited to in-frame clones, with some not included. The table records approximately 2,500 clones, 20% to 25% of them present only once. The material was lung tumor tissue, obtained before any cancer treatment. These receptors were obtained from a male donor at least 60 years old with stage III squamous cell lung carcinoma.

This clone was counted between two and nine times. The V and J genes are TRBV18 and TRBJ2-1; 8 nucleotides line up with TRBD1. Germline V gives CDR1 KGHSH, CDR2 LQKENI. The CDR3 covers 14 residues. V trimming: 3 bases; J trimming: 8 bases; junction bases outside the gene matches: 6. For the CDR3, the DNA is TGTGCCAGCTCACCGGGGACAGGTCGGTATGAGCAGTTCTTC. Its protein product is CASSPGTGRYEQFF.

In its sample, this clone is medium-sized. The chain joins TRBV11-3 to TRBJ2-1; 7 bases line up with TRBD1. The CDR3 spans 15 residues. From germline, CDR1 is SGHNT and CDR2 YENEEA. The ends lost 4 bases at V and 2 bases at J; junction bases unmatched: 5. The CDR3 is CASSSNRGTYNEQFF. The DNA of the CDR3 is TGTGCCAGCAGCTCCAACAGGGGAACCTACAATGAGCAGTTCTTC.

The gene calls are TRBV4-1 and TRBJ2-3, with 11 bases that match TRBD2. Trimming took 1 base from V and 5 from J; bases not matched to a gene: 8. The CDR3 sequence is 17 residues long. The V gene's germline CDR1 is MGHRA and CDR2 YSYEKL. The CDR3 spells CASSQGDSGGARDTQYF. Here the CDR3 DNA reads TGCGCCAGCAGCCAAGGCGATAGCGGGGGGGCTCGAGATACGCAGTATTTT.

This chain joins TRBV19 and TRBJ1-1; 7 bases align to TRBD1. Per germline, CDR1 LNHDA and CDR2 SQIVND (reference sequence). V lost 5 bases and J lost 11; bases outside the gene matches: 11. The length of the CDR3 is 13 residues. DNA for the CDR3: TGTGCCAGTAGTGCTGGGACAGCCTTTAAGGCTTTCTTT. This encodes CASSAGTAFKAFF.

The chain employs TRBV9 and TRBJ1-1; no clear D gene. This CDR3 contains 14 residues. Per germline, CDR1 SGDLS and CDR2 YYNGEE. Trimming took 5 bases from V and 3 from J, leaving 14 bases between them. The CDR3 here is CASSEMRADTEAFF. CDR3 coding DNA: TGTGCCAGCAGTGAAATGAGGGCGGACACTGAAGCTTTCTTT.

The chain is built from TRBV1 and TRBJ1-4; the listed D gene, TRBD1, was not tested against the DNA. TRBV1 is a pseudogene. This CDR3 spans 16 amino acids. The CDR3 nucleotides read TGCGCCAGCAGCCATGGAACAGGGACAACTAATGAAAAACTGTTTTTT. Residues: CASSHGTGTTNEKLFF.

The CDR3 spells CASSPAGGLGYTDTQYF. The CDR3 DNA reads TGTGCCAGCTCACCCGCCGGAGGCCTGGGGTACACAGATACGCAGTATTTT. The rearrangement links TRBV18 to TRBJ2-3, with a tentative D call TRBD2 (5 bases). Between the trimmed V and J ends, which lost 3 bases and 2 bases, there was a span of 18 bases. The CDR3 runs 17 residues. From germline, CDR1 is KGHSH and CDR2 LQKENI.

The CDR3 nucleotides are TGTGCCAGCAGCCGGGACAGCATCGAGGGGGAGCCCCAGCATTTT. This gives the protein CASSRDSIEGEPQHF. V and J are TRBV28 and TRBJ1-5, with 7 nucleotides matching TRBD1. This CDR3 is built from 15 residues. Losses at the gene ends were 6 bases for V and 8 bases for J; bases not matched to a gene: 13. Per germline, CDR1 MDHEN and CDR2 SYDVKM. Using reference TRBV28 and TRBJ1-5 for the parts outside the CDR3, the full variable domain is DVKVTQSSRYLVKRTGEKVFLECVQDMDHENMFWYRQDPGLGLRLIYFSYDVKMKEKGDIPEGYSVSREKKERFSLILESASTNQTSMYLCASSRDSIEGEPQHFGDGTRLSIL.

This clone is termed medium-sized. The chain couples TRBV11-3 to TRBJ1-6; perhaps TRBD1 as D (5 bases). The CDR3 runs 14 residues. CDR1 is SGHNT, CDR2 YENEEA, per germline. Deletions cut 5 bases from V and 10 bases from J, with 15 bases between. In nucleotides, the CDR3 is TGTGCCAGCAGCCCGGGACCGACTGCCTCACCCCTCCACTTT. Amino acids: CASSPGPTASPLHF. Full variable domain (missing parts from reference TRBV11-3 and TRBJ1-6): EAGVVQSPRYKIIEKKQPVAFWCNPISGHNTLYWYLQNLGQGPELLIRYENEEAVDDSQLPKDRFSAERLKGVDSTLKIQPAELGDSAVYLCASSPGPTASPLHFGNGTRLTVT.

This clone is medium-sized. The chain uses TRBV6-8 and TRBJ2-2, with 12 bases lining up with TRBD1. This CDR3 comprises 16 residues. The V segment lost 5 bases and the J segment 7 bases; nucleotides outside the gene matches: 8. Germline CDR1 is MNHGY and CDR2 is SAAAGT. In nucleotides, the CDR3 is TGTGCCAGCAGTACTGGGACAGGGGGCCGTGGCGGGGAGCTGTTTTTT. Its protein is CASSTGTGGRGGELFF.

This clone is categorized as large. The chain is built from TRBV11-3 and TRBJ2-1, with D possibly being TRBD1 (5 bases). Germline V gene data show CDR1 as SGHNT and CDR2 as YENEEA. Trimming took 4 bases from V and 0 from J, leaving 10 bases between them. The CDR3 has 15 amino acids. CDR3 coding DNA: TGTGCCAGCAGCTCCGCCCAGGGCTCCTACAATGAGCAGTTCTTC. Translated, it gives CASSSAQGSYNEQFF.

This clone was picked up a small number of times. CDR3 DNA: TGTGCCAGCAGCGTAGGGGCAGGGAGCTCCTACGAGCAGTACTTC. Protein product: CASSVGAGSSYEQYF. V and J are TRBV9 and TRBJ2-7; D could derive from TRBD1 or TRBD2 (5 bases each). The V gene's germline CDR1 is SGDLS and CDR2 YYNGEE. V was trimmed by 0 bases and J by 0 bases, leaving 10 bases between them. The CDR3 runs 15 residues. Complete variable domain (other parts from reference TRBV9 and TRBJ2-7): DSGVTQTPKHLITATGQRVTLRCSPRSGDLSVYWYQQSLDQGLQFLIQYYNGEERAKGNILERFSAQQFPDLHSELNLSSLELGDSALYFCASSVGAGSSYEQYFGPGTRLTVT.

The sample holds a few counts of this clone. The V gene is TRBV6-7, the J gene TRBJ1-1; D is perhaps TRBD1 (6 bases). TRBV6-7 is an open reading frame whose function is uncertain. This CDR3 contains 11 residues. Trimming pared 1 base from V and 10 bases from J, leaving 7 bases between. The CDR3 sequence is CASSYLGAAFF. CDR3 nucleotide sequence: TGTGCCAGCAGTTACTTGGGGGCAGCTTTCTTT.

This clone is medium-sized. The chain combines TRBV6-8 with TRBJ2-1; 10 bases agree with TRBD2. The CDR3 length is 16 residues. Germline V CDR1 and CDR2: MNHGY, SAAAGT. The junction had 10 bases not matched to a gene; V was cut back by 8 bases and J by 3 bases. CDR3 residues: CASGALAGVNYNEQFF. The DNA for the CDR3 is TGTGCCAGCGGAGCCCTAGCGGGGGTTAACTACAATGAGCAGTTCTTC.